A single T cell receptor beta chain is shown here with its context. Its antigen target is currently unknown. No per-base quality is available; no much larger clone lies one base away. This record belongs to a study of cytomegalovirus exposure and HLA in healthy donors (dated by TCRdb to 2016 to 2017). Concerning the study at large: An earlier analysis of approximately 550 of the donors reported 250 to 300 Gb of sequence data and 117 million unique TCR beta sequences from about 180 million T cells. Approximately 310 gigabases of sequencing data and tens of millions of unique TCR sequences were included in an early release covering several hundred HLA-typed donors. Of the approximately 400 genotyped donors, 70% to 90% were placed in the genetic ancestry cluster associated with self-reported Caucasian donors. The study aimed to test whether cataloging public T cell receptors could reveal signatures of past pathogen exposure. Using immunosequencing, the study profiled T cell repertoires from around 680 subjects and related those repertoires to cytomegalovirus serostatus. Along with the approximately 600-subject first cohort, a separate validation cohort of roughly 110 different subjects was used. The study combined high-throughput TCR immunosequencing, statistical association of individual TCRs with disease status, and machine learning to predict cytomegalovirus infection status. To study patterns of TCR occurrence, a later analysis re-analyzed previously published TCR beta repertoires from several hundred donors and added high-resolution HLA genotyping. Rather than drawing on any new phenotypic data, the later analysis identified candidate immune exposures from TCR beta sequences and the way those sequences occurred across donors. An earlier analysis of some 500 of the donors applied high-throughput TCR beta sequencing to assess whether each TCR beta V gene segment acted as functional or pseudogenic. Donor age, sex, ethnicity and CMV serostatus were collected together with the repertoire data. In a later genetic analysis, genome-wide SNP genotypes for about 55% of the roughly 700 donors were used, and that subset was treated as a discovery cohort. Every repertoire in the discovery cohort had been generated on one and the same sequencing platform. Both class I and class II loci were covered by HLA typing, at four-digit resolution. Typing coverage differed by locus: A, B, C, DRB1 and DQB1 were typed in roughly 620-630 donors, DQA1 in about 510, DPA1 in 600 to 610, and DPB1 in about 450. Because of strong linkage in the cohort, four or five DR-DQ haplotypes were treated as single units for association and clustering. Among about 360 genotyped donors of the cohort, an average of approximately 240,000 unique TCR beta nucleotide sequences were sequenced per donor, roughly a sixth of them non-productive.

Receptors were amplified or captured by the immunoSEQ multiplex PCR assay. For the multiplex PCR, a mixture combining 60 forward primers for TCR Vbeta segments and 13 reverse primers for TCR Jbeta segments was used. Amplification of the CDR3 region of rearranged TCR beta genes was performed with a multiplex PCR assay on genomic DNA. The Illumina HiSeq System was used to sequence the amplified TCR beta libraries as 87-base-pair reads. The study's processing was this. In a later analysis, tens of millions of unique TCR beta chains were counted across the approximately 620 repertoires, and roughly 11 million of these chains were shared by at least two donors. Raw reads were error-corrected and collapsed into unique sequences with a nearest-neighbor algorithm that merged closely related sequences to remove PCR and sequencing errors. CDR3 sequences were aligned to IMGT reference sequences to assign V, D and J gene segments. For a sequence to be retained, a match of at least six nucleotides to both a V gene segment and a J gene segment was required. Rearrangements were classified as productive when the CDR3 lacked stop codons and remained in frame with V and J, and all other rearrangements were classified as non-productive. CDR3 was defined according to IMGT convention as the region running from the second conserved V-encoded cysteine to the conserved J-encoded phenylalanine. Sequences without an unambiguous match to a single V gene segment were excluded from the earlier analysis of a few hundred of the donors. An earlier analysis of approximately 590 of the donors classified V segments as functional when productive rearrangements were above 56.7% and as segregating when the standard deviation between donors was above 5%. To diagnose cytomegalovirus status from the catalog of TCR beta chain sequences, a statistical classification framework was built. In a later analysis, TCR nucleotide sequences were compared against IMGT/GENE-DB human TR gene sequences so that V and J genes could be assigned. In a later analysis, CDR3 sequences and most-parsimonious VDJ recombination scenarios were assigned using the TCRdist pipeline. In a later analysis, each TCR beta chain was defined by its CDR3 amino acid sequence together with its V-gene family, and reads lacking a unique V-gene family were excluded. A later analysis removed over 500 highly shared, low-generation-probability nucleotide sequences to deal with suspected cross-contamination and a sequencing artifact. In a later analysis, a clonal expansion index was calculated for each public chain from normalized within-repertoire ranks of inferred template counts. In a later analysis, generation probabilities were computed using a VDJ recombination model fitted to out-of-frame rearrangements, and the results were checked against IGoR. In a later analysis, TCR-TCR, TCR-HLA and TCR-CMV co-occurrence was scored with hypergeometric tests, and a repertoire-size bias correction was applied to TCR pairs. In a later analysis, false discovery rates were estimated by permuting HLA or CMV assignments 20 times. In a later analysis, co-occurring TCRs were grouped with DBSCAN, and TCRdist sequence similarity was added when clustering was performed within HLA-allele-positive subsets. Co-occurrence clustering excluded repertoires with fewer than 30,000 or more than 120,000 public chains, plus five with anomalous nucleotide sharing. Here the immuneACCESS table is served through TCRdb, limited to in-frame sequences with V and J called. Missing clones are a known gap in these copies; in checked studies unresolved V genes cover under half, and the rest lacks a known reason. Clonal size and the V and J genes are those of that table, whereas D and trimming came from the DNA. The sample table contains about 110,000 clones; only one count was recorded for less than 85% of them. Of the sample, around 2.1% falls within the top ten clones.

Overall results and qualifications from the work: According to a later analysis, most CMV-associated TCR beta chains appeared to be HLA-restricted, and the HLA associations seemed to be driven largely by CMV exposure. Several of the top co-occurrence clusters appeared to be linked to parvovirus B19, influenza, CMV and Epstein-Barr virus, according to a later analysis. An association between a missense DCLRE1C variant and V-gene and J-gene trimming of TCR beta chains was found in a later genetic analysis and replicated in an independent cohort. Linkage disequilibrium might explain the correlated functional status among segregating V segments, but an unknown experimental factor could not be excluded. Because counts were too low, approximately 15 rarely observed V segments, including chromosome 9 orphons, were excluded from the earlier analysis of several hundred of the donors. Compared with the 666-donor mean, donors in an Asian-associated ancestry cluster had fewer N-insertions in productive TCRs, according to a later genetic analysis. Some IMGT-functional V segments, including TRBV6-2 and TRBV6-3, could not be told apart with the 87-base-pair reads, so those segments were excluded. In a later analysis, over 15,000 TCR beta sequences were associated with specific HLA alleles at a false discovery rate of 0.05. A further reported finding was that TCR beta sequences accurately predicted the HLA-A and HLA-B alleles for most subjects in the first cohort. Across donors, most TCR sequences were observed very rarely, whereas some public TCRs were present in many individuals. It was suggested by the authors that the approach could potentially be generalized to other disease states and immunological phenotypes. For the cohort, immune exposure information was limited to CMV serostatus. A total of 150 or so TCR beta chains were listed by the study as associated with cytomegalovirus. Sequencing depth was assumed to be roughly uniform across donors in the presence/absence analyses, though that assumption may not hold. The classifier was reported to diagnose cytomegalovirus status with high specificity and sensitivity in both the original cohort and the validation cohort. The sequencing pipeline was judged likely to have produced a cluster of highly shared sequence variants as a technical artifact. Compared with equally common non-associated chains, HLA-associated TCR beta chains in a later analysis were more clonally expanded and had lower generation probabilities. Because some donors lacked HLA typing at each locus, the association tests relied only on the typed subset. Only TCR beta chains were sequenced in this cohort, and the absence of alpha or paired-chain data limited detectable features. According to a later analysis, TCR association rates differed among HLA loci, with DRB1 alleles showing the most associated TCRs and HLA-C alleles showing the fewest. In an earlier analysis of more than 500 of the donors, most TCR beta V segments appeared in productive rearrangements about 90% or about 30% of the time, broadly matching IMGT annotations. Strong co-occurrence of HLA alleles, especially DR and DQ, made assigning TCR associations to individual alleles difficult. A few of the identified cytomegalovirus-associated TCR beta chains were confirmed in vitro to be specific for cytomegalovirus antigens.

The cohort was made up of approximately 670 healthy bone marrow donors. At the time of sampling, every cohort member was nominally healthy, though immune exposures that went unrecorded were likely present. The donor tested CMV seronegative and was one of the 352 seronegative cohort members. Each donor provided a peripheral blood sample, and peripheral blood mononuclear cells were used for TCR beta sequencing. The Qiagen DNeasy Blood Extraction Kit was used to extract genomic DNA from the blood cell samples. Based on the germline V gene, the CDR1 and CDR2 sequences are SGDLS and YYNGEE. The CDR3 spans 15 residues, from the cysteine through the phenylalanine. Only the CDR3 part of the read is kept: 45 bases, read in frame from the first base. V is cut back by 5 bases and J by 1 base, with 8 bases in the junction unmatched.

The TCR comes from a man younger than 30 in good health and CMV-seronegative. Sequencing was done on a sample of PBMCs. The receptor chain draws on TRBV9 and TRBJ2-7; 8 central nucleotides agree with TRBD2. The bases read TGTGCCAGCAGTGGTGGGTTAGCGGGGTCCTACGAGCAGTACTTC. The translation is CASSGGLAGSYEQYF.